The present T cell receptor (beta chain) was sequenced within a study of beta chain features in type 1 diabetes. Broader study findings: Among all four CD4+ subsets, Type 1 diabetes patients had TCRB CDR3s that were moderately but significantly shorter.

Regarding this clone: Its antigen is currently unknown.

Every isolated RNA sample was fully reverse transcribed, so sequencing captured expressed TCRB transcripts. Sequencing used immunoSEQ multiplex PCR; TCRdb keeps in-frame clones, though not all of them. The table shows under 250,000 clones, with 14% occurring only once. Sequencing was carried out using naive CD4+ T cells from blood. The TCR comes from a man aged 30-40 years with type 1 diabetes.

The CDR3 is CASSAVQIMNTEAFF. CDR3 DNA: TGTGCCAGCAGTGCTGTTCAGATCATGAACACTGAAGCTTTCTTT. The chain links TRBV27 to TRBJ1-1, with D hard to call. CDR1 MNHEY and CDR2 SMNVEV come from the germline V gene (reference sequence). CDR3 length equals 15 residues. The V gene lost 5 bases and the J gene lost 0 bases, with 13 bases spanning the gap.